Presented here are 9 T cell receptor beta chains from one specimen sequenced in a study of cytomegalovirus exposure and HLA in healthy donors. PCR involved 60 Vbeta and 13 Jbeta primers. Libraries were prepared by immunoSEQ multiplex PCR; TCRdb keeps only in-frame clonotypes and omits some of them. The sample contains 95,000 to 150,000 clones, about 80% of which appear only once. Input material: PBMCs. The receptors derive from a woman between 40 and 50 years old in good health and CMV-seropositive.

The chain combines TRBV5-1 with TRBJ1-6; 7 positions match TRBD1. This CDR3 comprises 16 residues. V trimming: 4 bases; J trimming: 5 bases; junction bases outside the gene matches: 9. CDR1 and CDR2 from the germline V gene are SGHRS and YFSETQ. DNA of the CDR3: TGCGCCAGCAGCAGGACCGGGACAGAAAATAATTCACCCCTCCACTTT. It specifies CASSRTGTENNSPLHF.

This clone showed up just a few times. V gene TRBV7-9 combines with J gene TRBJ2-1; no clear D gene. The germline gives CDR1 SEHNR, CDR2 FQNEAQ (reference sequence). V lost 6 bases and J lost 5, with 8 bases in between. The CDR3 is 12 residues long. The CDR3 nucleotides are TGTGCCAGCAGAGAGGAGCACAATGAGCAGTTCTTC. Translated, it gives CASREEHNEQFF.

The CDR3 DNA reads as TGTGCCAGCAGTTTGAGTTTAGCGGGAGGTATCGATACGCAGTATTTT. It encodes CASSLSLAGGIDTQYF. V usage is TRBV27 and J usage is TRBJ2-3, with TRBD2 matching 10 bases. Germline V lookup: CDR1 MNHEY, CDR2 SMNVEV (reference sequence). The V gene end was trimmed by 3 bases and the J gene end by 6 bases; junction bases not matched to a gene: 9. The CDR3 contains 16 residues.

CDR3 DNA: TGTGCCAGCAGAAAGAACGCAGAAGTTGGCTACACCTTC. Protein sequence: CASRKNAEVGYTF. This chain joins TRBV28 and TRBJ1-2; D is undetermined. The CDR3 length is 13 residues. Trimming removed 6 bases at V and 7 bases at J, with 15 bases between. The germline gives CDR1 MDHEN, CDR2 SYDVKM.

This clone has a single count. The chain links TRBV23-1 to TRBJ2-1, with TRBD1 matching 10 bases. TRBV23-1 has ORF status, its function being uncertain. V lost 4 bases, J lost 6 bases, and 12 bases stayed unmatched. This CDR3 contains 17 residues. CDR3 bases: TGCGCCAGCAGTCGACGACAGGGGGCCCATAACTCCAATGAGCAGTTCTTC. Translating gives CASSRRQGAHNSNEQFF.

The rearrangement joins TRBV11-3 to TRBJ1-2, with D uncertain. The CDR3 totals 13 residues. Germline lookup yields CDR1 SGHNT and CDR2 YENEEA. The V end lost 1 base, the J end lost 5 bases, and 8 bases lay between the germline ends. The CDR3 DNA is TGTGCCAGCAGCTTAGGGCAGGCTTATGGCTACACCTTC. Its translation is CASSLGQAYGYTF. The variable domain in full, with the rest retrieved from reference TRBV11-3 and TRBJ1-2, is EAGVVQSPRYKIIEKKQPVAFWCNPISGHNTLYWYLQNLGQGPELLIRYENEEAVDDSQLPKDRFSAERLKGVDSTLKIQPAELGDSAVYLCASSLGQAYGYTFGSGTRLTVV.

The gene calls are TRBV6-6 and TRBJ2-7; 16 bases align to TRBD2. After removal of 5 bases from V and 4 bases from J, the junction contained 5 bases not matched to a gene. The length of the CDR3 is 16 residues. Germline values: CDR1 MNHNY, CDR2 SVGAGI (reference sequence). For the CDR3, the DNA is TGTGCCAGCAGTCCGAAGGGACTAGCGGGGGGGTACGAGCAGTACTTC. This gives the protein CASSPKGLAGGYEQYF.

The V call is TRBV5-1, the J call TRBJ1-1, with no clear D. V was shortened by 3 bases and J by 4 bases, with 13 bases between the two germline ends. Germline V lookup: CDR1 SGHRS, CDR2 YFSETQ. The CDR3 spans 14 residues. CDR3 nucleotides: TGCGCCAGCAGCTCTAACACAGCAGTCACTGAAGCTTTCTTT. Its translation is CASSSNTAVTEAFF. The full variable domain, with the rest looked up from reference TRBV5-1 and TRBJ1-1, is KAGVTQTPRYLIKTRGQQVTLSCSPISGHRSVSWYQQTPGQGLQFLFEYFSETQRNKGNFPGRFSGRQFSNSRSEMNVSTLELGDSALYLCASSSNTAVTEAFFGQGTRLTVV.

The chain recombines TRBV2 with TRBJ2-1; 10 bases match TRBD2. The CDR3 totals 17 residues. From germline, CDR1 is SNHLY and CDR2 FYNNEI. Germline trimming cut 4 bases from V and 4 bases from J; bases unmatched to any gene: 10. The CDR3 bases are TGTGCCAGCAGTGTAACTAGCGGGGACAGAGTTTACAATGAGCAGTTCTTC. This translates into CASSVTSGDRVYNEQFF.